This is a list of T cell receptor beta chains from one sample in a study of T cell repertoires in cytomegalovirus infection. TCRdb reprocessed the reads with MiXCR, giving one entry per CDR3 protein. The sample lists about 740,000 distinct CDR3 sequences; 35% to 40% were seen once. Sequencing was performed on PBMCs. The source is a human donor in good health (CMV status not recorded). Some clones in this sample may be carry-over from other donors' samples. The CDR3 runs from the conserved cysteine through the conserved F or W.

v_call	cdr3_aa
TRBV6-2/TRBV6-3	CASSFYFDRAQPQHF
TRBV28	CASSGTSAYEQYF
TRBV28	CASSPSMGPREQYF
TRBV19	CATMTGQLNTEAFF
TRBV19	CASSLRSGYTF
TRBV28	CASSFQGFRAHGYTF
TRBV19	CASSKISSGDEKLFF
TRBV7-8	CASSLAFEVQPQHF
TRBV10-3	CAISESTGPYEQYF
TRBV6-4	CASSDSGLAGGISPAGNNSPLHF
TRBV11-1	CASSGRQGVEELFF
TRBV7-3	CASSLDTASSYNEQFF
TRBV5-5	CASSSAAHQPQHF
TRBV20-1	CSARWASGYNEQFF
TRBV27	CASSTLRGGTDTQYF
TRBV5-6	CASSLVPLDGYTF
TRBV28	CASSLPGMDGGPYEQYF
TRBV2	CASRDSSTDTQYF
TRBV19	CASSIHGRDSNQPQHF
TRBV5-1	CASSGSNNSPLHF
TRBV5-1	CASMASSRDTQYF
TRBV7-6	CASSLITGGLETQYF
TRBV20-1	CSARAFSLRGGEAFF
TRBV20-1	CSASGQAQETQYF
TRBV28	CASSSSLEGAGQPQHF